This entry lists 15 T cell receptor beta chains sequenced from one sample in a study of blood T cell repertoires in COVID-19. Produced via immunoSEQ multiplex PCR; TCRdb's table is partial and in-frame only. The top ten hold 26% of the sample, which has 85,000 to 130,000 clones, more than 75% seen once. Material: peripheral blood. These receptor sequences come from a man in his 60s with acute or convalescent COVID-19.

This clone was seen only once. This chain joins TRBV5-1 and TRBJ2-5; D is undetermined. The CDR3 covers 15 residues. Trimming left V 6 bases short and J 2 bases short, with 17 bases between. Germline CDR1 and CDR2: SGHRS and YFSETQ. The CDR3: CASTPFPGEQETQYF. CDR3 DNA sequence: TGCGCCAGCACTCCCTTCCCGGGTGAGCAAGAGACCCAGTACTTC.

The chain links TRBV6-5 to TRBJ2-5; D might be TRBD1 (6 bases). Germline CDR1 and CDR2: MNHEY and SVGAGI. V lost 6 bases and J 5 bases, leaving 13 bases between the germline ends. There are 13 residues in the CDR3. The CDR3 DNA is TGTGCCAGCAGCCGGGACCAGGGGGAGACCCAGTACTTC. This sequence encodes CASSRDQGETQYF.

The V call is TRBV15, the J call TRBJ2-5, with 11 bases lining up with TRBD2. The CDR3 is 18 residues long. Trimming removed 1 base from V and 0 bases from J; junction bases left unmatched: 7. Germline V lookup: CDR1 LNHNV, CDR2 YYDKDF (reference sequence). This chain's CDR3 is CATSRGALAGAYQETQYF. Written as DNA, the CDR3 is TGTGCCACCAGCAGAGGAGCACTAGCGGGGGCGTACCAAGAGACCCAGTACTTC.

V gene TRBV5-1 combines with J gene TRBJ2-3; TRBD2 aligns across 7 bases. CDR3 length: 16 amino acids. The V and J ends lost 0 bases and 6 bases, in that order; junction bases with no gene match: 10. The germline CDR1 and CDR2 sequences are SGHRS and YFSETQ. The CDR3 nucleotides are TGCGCCAGCAGCTTGGGGGCGGCGGGAGTCACGGATACGCAGTATTTT. Translating gives CASSLGAAGVTDTQYF.

V gene TRBV27 combines with J gene TRBJ1-1, with 9 bases fitting TRBD1. This CDR3 is 16 amino acids long. From germline, CDR1 is MNHEY and CDR2 SMNVEV (reference sequence). V was clipped by 5 bases and J by 0 bases; unmatched bases: 7. CDR3 nucleotide sequence: TGTGCCAGCAGTACAAAACAGGGGGCTTTGAACACTGAAGCTTTCTTT. Protein: CASSTKQGALNTEAFF.

The chain carries TRBV19 and TRBJ1-2; D call uncertain. Trimming took 1 base from V and 4 from J, leaving 7 bases between them. The CDR3 has 13 residues. From germline, CDR1 is LNHDA and CDR2 SQIVND (reference sequence). The DNA of the CDR3 is TGTGCCAGTAGTATAGTCGGAGGCTATGGCTACACCTTC. As protein: CASSIVGGYGYTF.

The chain uses TRBV19 and TRBJ1-5, with D tentatively TRBD1 (5 bases). This CDR3 is built from 16 residues. V lost 5 bases and J lost 0, with 14 bases in between. From germline, CDR1 is LNHDA and CDR2 SQIVND (reference sequence). The CDR3 loop is CASSLAGKGSNQPQHF. DNA for the CDR3: TGTGCCAGTAGTTTAGCAGGGAAGGGTAGCAATCAGCCCCAGCATTTT. Filled out from reference TRBV19 and TRBJ1-5, the complete variable domain reads DGGITQSPKYLFRKEGQNVTLSCEQNLNHDAMYWYRQDPGQGLRLIYYSQIVNDFQKGDIAEGYSVSREKKESFPLTVTSAQKNPTAFYLCASSLAGKGSNQPQHFGDGTRLSIL.

In DNA, the CDR3 is TGTGCCAGCAGCCAACTTTATAAGACTAGCGGGAGCGCGAACACCGGGGAGCTGTTTTTT. Encoded protein: CASSQLYKTSGSANTGELFF. This chain links TRBV4-2 with TRBJ2-2; 12 bases match TRBD2. The V segment lost 2 bases and the J segment 0 bases; nucleotides outside the gene matches: 10. CDR1 and CDR2 from the germline V gene are LGHNA and YNFKEQ. This CDR3 has 20 residues.

The J gene is TRBJ2-7, the V gene TRBV7-8; tentative D call: TRBD1 (6 bases). Germline V gene lookup returns CDR1 SGHVS and CDR2 FQNEAQ. Trimming cost V 5 bases and J 2 bases, with 16 bases left between them. The CDR3 extends over 15 amino acids. The CDR3 region is CASSRPAGVPYEQYF. The CDR3 DNA is TGTGCCAGCAGCAGACCTGCAGGGGTTCCCTACGAGCAGTACTTC.

The gene calls are TRBV7-8 and TRBJ2-1; D remains ambiguous. The V gene's germline CDR1 is SGHVS and CDR2 FQNEAQ. The V gene lost 5 bases and the J gene lost 0 bases, with 11 bases spanning the gap. This CDR3 is built from 15 residues. Here the CDR3 reads CASSPQQSSYNEQFF. CDR3 nucleotides: TGTGCCAGCAGCCCCCAACAGAGCTCCTACAATGAGCAGTTCTTC.

This clone has more than one count but fewer than ten. V usage is TRBV19 and J usage is TRBJ2-2; TRBD2 is a possible D gene (5 bases). V lost 7 bases and J lost 1, with 7 bases in between. Per germline, CDR1 LNHDA and CDR2 SQIVND (reference sequence). The CDR3 is made up of 13 amino acids. This CDR3 reads CASTGGNTGELFF. The CDR3, as DNA: TGTGCCAGTACAGGAGGGAACACCGGGGAGCTGTTTTTT.

The rearrangement joins TRBV4-3 to TRBJ2-3, with 7 positions matching TRBD2. This CDR3 region has 14 residues. Germline loops: CDR1 LGHNA, CDR2 YSLEER. Trimming took 5 bases from V and 6 from J; bases not matched to a gene: 8. The CDR3 is CASSKQREGDTQYF. CDR3 coding DNA: TGCGCCAGCAGCAAGCAAAGGGAGGGCGATACGCAGTATTTT.

The chain recombines TRBV2 with TRBJ2-1; 9 bases fit TRBD2. Trimming removed 7 bases from V and 4 bases from J; junction bases left unmatched: 5. The CDR3 is 14 residues long. Germline lookup yields CDR1 SNHLY and CDR2 FYNNEI. CDR3 protein: CASIRTSAYNEQFF. CDR3 bases: TGTGCCAGCATCAGGACTAGCGCGTACAATGAGCAGTTCTTC.

This chain uses TRBV5-1 with TRBJ2-7, with 13 bases identical to TRBD2. CDR3 length equals 15 residues. Per germline, CDR1 SGHRS and CDR2 YFSETQ. The V segment lost 4 bases and the J segment 0 bases; nucleotides outside the gene matches: 1. CDR3 bases: TGCGCCAGCAGCGGGACTAGCGGGAACTCCTACGAGCAGTACTTC. Amino acids: CASSGTSGNSYEQYF.

The V call is TRBV27, the J call TRBJ2-7; 9 bases fit TRBD2. V was pared by 4 bases and J by 4 bases, with 5 bases of the junction left unmatched. The CDR3 contains 14 residues. Germline-derived CDR1 and CDR2 are MNHEY and SMNVEV (reference sequence). The CDR3 is CASSSGGRGYEQYV. CDR3 DNA sequence: TGTGCCAGCAGTTCGGGCGGGAGGGGGTACGAGCAGTACGTC.